This T cell receptor beta chain was identified in a study of cytomegalovirus exposure and HLA in healthy donors. Nominally healthy donors provided the samples, though records likely missed some immune exposures. This CDR3 is built from 16 residues. Trimming shortened V by 5 bases and J by 4 bases, and 20 bases separated the two germline ends. The germline gives CDR1 MDHEN, CDR2 SYDVKM. In the case of this clone: Its target is unknown.

60 Vbeta and 13 Jbeta primers were used in PCR. The data were produced by immunoSEQ multiplex PCR, yet TCRdb's version contains in-frame clones alone and is incomplete. This sample has tens of thousands of clones, with about 60% found just once. Points from the study as a whole: Per a prior analysis, the majority of TCR beta V segments were productive roughly 90% or roughly 30% of the time. In all likelihood, a cluster of highly shared sequence variants was a sequencing artifact.

The clonotype was recovered from a man in his sixties in good health and CMV-seropositive. Sequenced material: PBMCs. This chain joins TRBV28 and TRBJ1-2, with D maybe TRBD1 (5 bases). CDR3 nucleotides: TGTGCCAGCAGTCCACTCCGACGACAGCGAAGCTATGGCTACACCTTC. This sequence encodes CASSPLRRQRSYGYTF.